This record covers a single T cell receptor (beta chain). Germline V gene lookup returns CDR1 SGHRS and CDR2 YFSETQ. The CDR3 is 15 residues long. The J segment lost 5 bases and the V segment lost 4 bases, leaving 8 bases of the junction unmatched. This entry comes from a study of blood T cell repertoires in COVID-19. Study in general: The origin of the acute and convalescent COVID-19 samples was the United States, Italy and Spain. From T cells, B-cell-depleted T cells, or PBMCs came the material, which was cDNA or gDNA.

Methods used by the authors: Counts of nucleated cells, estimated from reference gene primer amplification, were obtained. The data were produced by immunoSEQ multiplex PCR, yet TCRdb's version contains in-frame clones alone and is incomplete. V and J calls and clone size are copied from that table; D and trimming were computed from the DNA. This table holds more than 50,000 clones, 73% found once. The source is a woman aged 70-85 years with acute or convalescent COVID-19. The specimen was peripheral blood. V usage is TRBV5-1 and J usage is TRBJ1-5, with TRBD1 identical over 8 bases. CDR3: CASSAWTGSDQPQHF. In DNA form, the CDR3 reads TGCGCCAGCAGCGCCTGGACAGGGTCGGATCAGCCCCAGCATTTT.